The source of this T cell receptor (beta chain) is a study of blood T cells in healthy people across ages (dated by TCRdb to 2015 to 2017). At the level of the whole study: In model experiments, template switching captured about one uniquely barcoded TCR beta cDNA molecule for every two T cells. Using deep sequencing normalized with unique cDNA molecular identifiers, the study measured how TCR beta repertoire diversity changes with age. Donors were grouped into four age groups: young (average approximately 15 years), middle-aged (about 40), aged (over 55) and long-lived (just over 80). Two additional independent replicas of 1 million unique cDNA reads from the same blood draw were analyzed for two donors (one aged 18 to 30 and one aged 80 or older).

Receptor amplification or capture employed 5' RACE. Sequenced using an Illumina HiSeq 2500. A second about 7 to 11 cycle PCR used a sample-barcoded 5' primer and a J-beta primer mix. Each TCR beta cDNA molecule received a unique molecular identifier from a template-switch 5' adaptor carrying 12 random nucleotides. Each sample yielded at least 3 million CDR3-containing paired-end reads. First-strand cDNA was synthesized from all RNA with the Mint cDNA synthesis kit, primed by a TRBC-specific oligonucleotide. Following uracil-DNA glycosylase treatment, a first 18-cycle PCR with universal primers M1SS and BC2_uni_R was performed on all cDNA. In the original analysis: For normalization, 1 million high-quality reads, each with a distinct molecular identifier, were randomly selected from each sample. Instead of being binned into consensus sequences, reads that shared molecular identifiers were thrown out. MiTCR, with a Q25 quality threshold and the strictest error-elimination algorithm, was used for CDR3 identification, clonotype clustering and error correction. A nonparametric unseen species model using Euler transformation provided a lower-bound estimate of total TCR beta diversity. The raw public data were reprocessed by TCRdb itself: fastp quality trimming at Q25, MiXCR clonotype calling, in-frame beta chains only. Each CDR3 protein gets just one entry, which takes the most common genes and DNA from the rows behind it. V and J calls and clone size were set by TCRdb, not the authors. For this sample there are 500,000 to 650,000 distinct CDR3 sequences; about 25% appear just once. The ten largest make up approximately 3.5% of the sample.

Trimming at the junction amounts to 10 bases on V and 2 bases on J, and the germline ends lie 15 bases apart. According to the germline V gene, CDR1 reads SGHVS and CDR2 reads FQNEAQ. There are 13 amino acids in the CDR3, from cysteine to phenylalanine inclusive. Of all the DNA, just the CDR3 is kept, 39 bases in frame from base 1. Comment on this clonotype: It lacks a known antigen. Nothing much larger sits one base from this clone, and base qualities are not available.

Here is what the overall study found, with its caveats: Bulk unsorted PBMC profiling prevented conclusive comparison of naive and antigen-experienced compartments. As age increased, observed TCR beta diversity per million T cells dropped in a roughly linear way, and a significant reduction was already evident by age 40. There was a strong correlation between observed TCR beta diversity and the percentage of naive T cells measured by flow cytometry. Total diversity estimates from one million sequenced T cells were considered lower bounds and underestimates. Compared with the aged group, more naive CD4+ T cells, fewer expanded clones and increased TCR diversity were shown by the long-lived group, suggesting age selection. Because the CMV infection status of the donors was unknown, age-related changes in expanded clonotypes may potentially have been confounded.

The approximately 41 donors, aged about 6 to 95 years, were systemically healthy Caucasian individuals from Russia. Roughly 9.5 milliliters of peripheral blood were drawn from each donor into EDTA-treated Vacutainer tubes. Ficoll-Paque density-gradient centrifugation was used to isolate PBMCs, with at least 6.5 million obtained per sample. Total RNA was extracted from PBMCs with Trizol reagent, with at least 5.5 micrograms obtained per sample. For every donor, an aliquot of PBMCs went through flow cytometry to measure the percentages of naive CD45RAhigh/CD27high T cells. These data were also filed under a second study, of T cells of mothers and their children. From that second study: Nine systemically healthy Caucasian individuals served as donors, namely three mothers together with their six children. cDNA synthesis consumed the entire amount of extracted RNA, loaded at approximately 1.4 ug RNA in each 15 ul reaction. In the second PCR, the M1S primer added sample barcodes and 2-4 random nucleotides. Over 9.5 million TCR beta CDR3 reads were obtained for each mother, and approximately 3 million reads were obtained for each child. Thymic selection shapes the output of TCR recombination in a similar way in related and unrelated pairs, and inherited differences have a minor effect. Normalized repertoire overlap was always found to be slightly, but never significantly, higher in related mother-child pairs than in unrelated mother-child pairs. No persistent microchimeric T cell clones were found, with a detection sensitivity of 80 to 100 clones per million clonotypes. In the study, deep NGS was used to compare the TCR beta repertoires of mothers and children, and features distinguishing related mother-child pairs from unrelated individuals were sought. On average, the children were about 10 +/- 4 years old, while the mothers were 40 +/- 4 years old. After adapter ligation with NEBNext reagents, the libraries were sequenced on Illumina HiSeq 2000 with 100+100 nt paired-end reads. To prevent cross-contamination, the mother and child libraries were prepared a month apart and were sequenced in separate runs. Between roughly 500,000 and 2,100,000 distinct TCR beta clonotypes were identified per donor. Naive TCR beta clonotypes were estimated from low-frequency clonotypes matched to each donor's FACS-determined naive share, without sorting.

Sequenced material: blood. The V and J segments used are TRBV7-8 and TRBJ2-7; a tentative D match to TRBD2 spans 7 bases. The sequence was obtained from a boy aged 2-15 years in good health. The nucleotide sequence is given as TGTGCCACCACTGGGAGGGGGACCTACGAGCAGTACTTC. Translated, it gives CATTGRGTYEQYF.